This T cell receptor beta chain appears in the sequencing data of a study of molecular identifiers for immune sequencing clone quantification. TCRdb re-analysed the PCR reads in MiXCR, keeping a single row per CDR3 protein. The data contain a few hundred thousand distinct CDR3 sequences, roughly a quarter of them singletons. This clonotype was detected a few times. Sequencing was carried out using naive CD8+ T cells from blood, with Jurkat cell RNA spiked in. Subset indicated: FACS-sorted CD8+CD4-CCR7+CD45RA+ naive T cells. The receptor was derived from a human donor in good health. Some libraries in this study had Jurkat cell RNA spiked in.

CDR3 sequence (DNA): TGTGCCAGCAGTTTGGAGCGGGGCTCTACTAATGAAAAACTGTTTTTT. Translated, it gives CASSLERGSTNEKLFF. This rearrangement joins TRBV12-3 or TRBV12-4 to TRBJ1-4, with D possibly TRBD1 on 5 matching bases. The CDR3 contains 16 residues. V lost 3 bases, J lost 2 bases, and 13 bases lay in between.